These 15 T cell receptor beta chains were sequenced from one sample in a study of CD8+ T cells in alopecia areata. RNA was isolated and reverse transcribed to cDNA, the sequencing template. Sequenced by immunoSEQ multiplex PCR; TCRdb stores in-frame clones only, minus some. The table has some 220,000 clones, less than 75% seen once. Treatment noted: oral pan-JAK inhibitor, 5-10 mg twice daily. Material: CD4+ T cells sorted from blood, obtained at week 4, from a patient treated with tofacitinib. The receptors were sampled from a human donor with alopecia areata.

V gene TRBV7-2 combines with J gene TRBJ2-3; tentatively, D is TRBD1 (6 bases). Deletions cut 4 bases from V and 1 base from J, with 18 bases between. Germline CDR1 is SGHTA and CDR2 is FQGNSA. This CDR3 contains 17 residues. CDR3 sequence: CASSYHSWTDRTDTQYF. The DNA of the CDR3 is TGTGCCAGCAGCTACCACTCCTGGACAGACCGCACAGATACGCAGTATTTT.

V and J are TRBV27 and TRBJ1-4; weak D call: TRBD1 (5 bases). The CDR3 spans 16 residues. V was trimmed by 2 bases and J by 0 bases, leaving 10 bases between them. CDR1 MNHEY and CDR2 SMNVEV come from the germline V gene (reference sequence). The CDR3 loop reads CASSLDGAATNEKLFF. CDR3 in DNA: TGTGCCAGCAGTTTAGACGGGGCAGCAACTAATGAAAAACTGTTTTTT.

This sequence joins TRBV29-1 and TRBJ1-1, with 7 bases identical to TRBD1. After removal of 4 bases from V and 8 bases from J, the junction contained 1 base not matched to a gene. From germline, CDR1 is SQVTM and CDR2 ANQGSEA. This CDR3 has 10 amino acids. The CDR3 reads CSVGRGEAFF. CDR3 sequence (DNA): TGCAGCGTTGGCAGGGGGGAAGCTTTCTTT.

This rearrangement joins TRBV7-2 to TRBJ1-1; a weak D match, TRBD1 (5 bases). This CDR3 is 13 amino acids long. V was cut by 4 bases and J by 6 bases, with 12 bases left in between. Germline CDR1 and CDR2: SGHTA and FQGNSA. CDR3 sequence reads: CASSSFSRAEAFF. CDR3 nucleotide sequence: TGTGCCAGCAGCTCGTTTTCCAGGGCTGAAGCTTTCTTT.

There are a few counts of this clone. The rearrangement uses TRBV7-9 and TRBJ2-5; TRBD1 matches 8 bases. The CDR3 contains 14 residues. From germline, CDR1 is SEHNR and CDR2 FQNEAQ (reference sequence). With V trimmed by 5 bases and J by 1 base, 3 bases remained unmatched. Here the CDR3 reads CASSRTGGQETQYF. In nucleotides, the CDR3 is TGTGCCAGCAGCCGTACAGGGGGCCAAGAGACCCAGTACTTC.

The V gene is TRBV11-2, the J gene TRBJ2-5; TRBD2 is a possible D gene (6 bases). From germline, CDR1 is SGHAT and CDR2 FQNNGV. The CDR3 totals 16 residues. V lost 0 bases to trimming and J lost 5 bases, with 16 bases between them. The CDR3 sequence is CASSLDRPGVVETQYF. CDR3 sequence (DNA): TGTGCCAGCAGCTTAGATCGGCCGGGGGTGGTGGAGACCCAGTACTTC.

As regards this clone: The sample carries other DNA sequences with the same CDR3. The chain combines TRBV2 with TRBJ2-5; no clear D gene. The CDR3 sequence is 11 residues long. Trimming cost V 6 bases and J 5 bases, with 7 bases left between them. The V gene's germline CDR1 is SNHLY and CDR2 FYNNEI. DNA for the CDR3: TGTGCCAGCAGGCTTAGGGAGACCCAGTACTTC. Residues: CASRLRETQYF.

The V and J genes are TRBV6-1 and TRBJ1-1; 9 bases are shared with TRBD1. The CDR3 totals 13 residues. V was clipped by 8 bases and J by 8 bases; unmatched bases: 9. Germline loops: CDR1 MNHNS, CDR2 SASEGT. Here the CDR3 DNA reads TGTGCCAGCCGGATTGACAGGGGGAAGGAAGCTTTCTTT. The encoded protein is CASRIDRGKEAFF.

The chain carries TRBV9 and TRBJ1-5; D is unclear. V gave up 3 bases and J gave up 5 bases, with 9 bases separating them. The CDR3 covers 13 residues. CDR1 SGDLS and CDR2 YYNGEE come from the germline V gene. CDR3 nucleotide sequence: TGTGCCAGCAGCGGAGAGGACCATCAGCCCCAGCATTTT. Translated, it gives CASSGEDHQPQHF.

CDR3 loop: CAWLRQGRSDGYTF. CDR3 in DNA: TGTGCCTGGCTGCGACAGGGGAGGAGCGATGGCTACACCTTC. The rearrangement uses TRBV30 and TRBJ1-2; 8 positions agree with TRBD1. The CDR3 length is 14 residues. Germline V CDR1 and CDR2: GTSNPN, SVGIG (reference sequence). The ends lost 5 bases at V and 6 bases at J; junction bases unmatched: 11.

This chain uses TRBV29-1 with TRBJ1-1; a weak D match, TRBD1 (5 bases). V gave up 7 bases and J gave up 1 base, with 16 bases separating them. The length of the CDR3 is 14 residues. The germline gives CDR1 SQVTM, CDR2 ANQGSEA. The CDR3 spells CSADPGTANTEAFF. In DNA form, the CDR3 reads TGCAGCGCTGACCCCGGGACGGCGAACACTGAAGCTTTCTTT.

CDR3 residues: CASSSLDSPYEQYF. CDR3 nucleotides: TGTGCCAGCAGCTCGCTGGACAGCCCTTACGAGCAGTACTTC. The chain is built from TRBV11-2 and TRBJ2-7; perhaps TRBD1 as D (6 bases). This CDR3 is 14 amino acids long. Trimming shortened V by 4 bases and J by 4 bases, and 14 bases separated the two germline ends. The germline CDR1 and CDR2 sequences are SGHAT and FQNNGV.

This chain connects TRBV7-9 to TRBJ2-6, with 8 bases aligning to TRBD1. Per germline, CDR1 SEHNR and CDR2 FQNEAQ (reference sequence). This CDR3 region has 17 residues. With V trimmed by 1 base and J by 3 bases, 5 bases remained unmatched. The CDR3 reads CASSLGDRRGGANVLTF. Written as DNA, the CDR3 is TGTGCCAGCAGCTTAGGGGACAGGCGAGGTGGGGCCAACGTCCTGACTTTC.

This clone was observed many times. V and J are TRBV28 and TRBJ1-1; D unclear. The CDR3 has 14 amino acids. V was pared by 2 bases and J by 6 bases, with 13 bases between. Germline V gives CDR1 MDHEN, CDR2 SYDVKM. In DNA, the CDR3 is TGTGCCAGCAGTTTAGGTTCGGTTGGGGCTGAAGCTTTCTTT. Protein: CASSLGSVGAEAFF.

V usage is TRBV2 and J usage is TRBJ2-7; D uncertain. CDR3 length: 15 residues. The germline gives CDR1 SNHLY, CDR2 FYNNEI. Trimming took off 2 bases at V and 0 bases at J, with 11 bases between the two ends. CDR3 nucleotides: TGTGCCAGCAGTGAATTCGACATTTTCTCCTACGAGCAGTACTTC. Translating gives CASSEFDIFSYEQYF.